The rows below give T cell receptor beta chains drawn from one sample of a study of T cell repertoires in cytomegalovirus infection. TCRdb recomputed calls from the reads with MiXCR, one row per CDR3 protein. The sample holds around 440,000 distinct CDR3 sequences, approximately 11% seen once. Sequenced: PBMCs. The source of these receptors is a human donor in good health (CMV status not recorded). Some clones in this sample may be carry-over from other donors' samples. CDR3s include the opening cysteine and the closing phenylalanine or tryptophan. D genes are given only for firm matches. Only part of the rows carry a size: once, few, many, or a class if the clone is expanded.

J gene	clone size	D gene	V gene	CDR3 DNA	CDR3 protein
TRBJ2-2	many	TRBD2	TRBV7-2	TGTGCCAGCAGCCGGTTAAGATTAAGCGGGGGGGCAGGCGGGGAGCTGTTTTTT	CASSRLRLSGGAGGELFF
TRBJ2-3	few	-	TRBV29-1	TGCAGCGTTGGAAGGGACCTTAGCACAGATACGCAGTATTTT	CSVGRDLSTDTQYF
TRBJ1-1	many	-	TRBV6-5	TGTGCCAGCAGTTACAGCTGGGACACTGAAGCTTTCTTT	CASSYSWDTEAFF
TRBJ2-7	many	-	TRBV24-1	TGTGCCACCAGTGACCTCCGGGACAACTCCTACGAGCAGTACTTC	CATSDLRDNSYEQYF
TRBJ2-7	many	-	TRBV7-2	TGTGCCAGCAGCTCAGATCGCGGGTCCACCTACGAGCAGTACTTC	CASSSDRGSTYEQYF
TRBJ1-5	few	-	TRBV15	TGTGCCACCAGCAGAGGCCAGGAAGGGCAGCCCCAGCATTTT	CATSRGQEGQPQHF
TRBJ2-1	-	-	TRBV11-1	TGTGCCAGCAACCAGGGCGAGTACAATGAGCAGTTCTTC	CASNQGEYNEQFF
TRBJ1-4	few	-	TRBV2	TGTGCCAGCAGCCGGCAGGGCTGGGAAAAACTGTTTTTT	CASSRQGWEKLFF
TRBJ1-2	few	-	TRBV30	TGTGCCTGGAGGAACAGGGTGGACTATGGCTACACCTTC	CAWRNRVDYGYTF
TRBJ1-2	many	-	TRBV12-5	TGTGCTAGTGGACGACAGTACGGCTACACCTTC	CASGRQYGYTF
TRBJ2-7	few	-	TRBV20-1	TGCAGTGCTAGAGATCGGAAGGCGGGGTGGGGCGAGCAGTACTTC	CSARDRKAGWGEQYF
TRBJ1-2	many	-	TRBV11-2	TGTGCCAGCAGCCTAGGGCCAGGGGTAGATGGCTACACCTTC	CASSLGPGVDGYTF
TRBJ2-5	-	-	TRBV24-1	TGTGCCACCAGTGTGGGCCTGTGGAAGACCCAGTACTTC	CATSVGLWKTQYF
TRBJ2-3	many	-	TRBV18	TGTGCCAGCAGCCCAGGGACAGATACGCAGTATTTT	CASSPGTDTQYF
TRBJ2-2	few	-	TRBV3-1	TGTGCCAGCAGCCTCATCGGGACTCCAGAGTGGACCGGGGAGCTGTTTTTT	CASSLIGTPEWTGELFF
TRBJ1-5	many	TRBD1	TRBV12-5	TGTGCTAGTGGTTTGAGACAGGGGAATCAGCCCCAGCATTTT	CASGLRQGNQPQHF
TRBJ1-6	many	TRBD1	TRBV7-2	TGTGCCAGCAGCTTTGGGACAGGGGTTTCACCCCTCCACTTT	CASSFGTGVSPLHF
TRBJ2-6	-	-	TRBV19	TGTGCCAGTTCGCTCAGGGGTCTTGGGGCCAACGTCCTGACTTTC	CASSLRGLGANVLTF
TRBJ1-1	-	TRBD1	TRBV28	TGTGCCAGCACCGACCAGGGACAGGGCCCTTCGGGCACTGAAGCTTTCTTT	CASTDQGQGPSGTEAFF
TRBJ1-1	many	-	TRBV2	TGTGCCAGCAGCGGACAGCCGAACACTGAAGCTTTCTTT	CASSGQPNTEAFF
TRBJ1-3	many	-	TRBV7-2	TGTGCCAGCAGCCTAGGGAGGCAAGGTGGAAACACCATATATTTT	CASSLGRQGGNTIYF
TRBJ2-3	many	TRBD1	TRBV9	TGTGCCAGCAGCGGGGGACAGGGGGCGACTAGCGTGAACACAGATACGCAGTATTTT	CASSGGQGATSVNTDTQYF
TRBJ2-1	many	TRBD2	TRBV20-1	TGCAGTGCTAGAGATCCCCAGCGGGGGCCCAAGAATGAGCAGTTCTTC	CSARDPQRGPKNEQFF
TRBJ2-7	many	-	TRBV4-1	TGCGCCAGCAGCCAAGATTGGCGGGACCTGCCCTACGAGCAGTACTTC	CASSQDWRDLPYEQYF
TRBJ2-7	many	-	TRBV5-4	TGTGCCAGCAGCCGGAACCGTCCAGGGGGGTCCTACGAGCAGTACTTC	CASSRNRPGGSYEQYF
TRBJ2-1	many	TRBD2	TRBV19	TGTGCCAGTAGTCCTACTAGCGGGGGCTCCTACAATGAGCAGTTCTTC	CASSPTSGGSYNEQFF
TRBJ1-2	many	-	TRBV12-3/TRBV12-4	TGTGCCAGCAGTAGGGACTATGGCTACACCTTC	CASSRDYGYTF
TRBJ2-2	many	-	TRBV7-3	TGTGCCAGCAGCCCCTACGGGCTCACCGGGGAGCTGTTTTTT	CASSPYGLTGELFF
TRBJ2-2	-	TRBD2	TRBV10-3	TGTGCCATCAGGGGACTAGTCGGATCGAACACCGGGGAGCTGTTTTTT	CAIRGLVGSNTGELFF
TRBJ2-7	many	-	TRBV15	TGTGCCACCAGCAGAGACTCAGGGTATCTCTACGAGCAGTACTTC	CATSRDSGYLYEQYF
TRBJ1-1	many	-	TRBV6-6	TGTGCCAGCAGTGTCGTCGCTAAGGGGCCGAACACTGAAGCTTTCTTT	CASSVVAKGPNTEAFF
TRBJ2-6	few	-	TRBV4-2	TGTGCCAGCAGCCAAACAGGGTCCCATGGGGCCAACGTCCTGACTTTC	CASSQTGSHGANVLTF
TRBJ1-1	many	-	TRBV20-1	TGCAGTGCTAGTCCCCCGTGGGACACTGAAGCTTTCTTT	CSASPPWDTEAFF
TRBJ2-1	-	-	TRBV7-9	TGTGCCAGCAGCTTAGTCCGTGGGGCCAATGAGCAGTTCTTC	CASSLVRGANEQFF
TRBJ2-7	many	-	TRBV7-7	TGTGCTAGCAGCTTAGCCGCTCGGGGGAGGAGCTCCTACGAGCAGTACTTC	CASSLAARGRSSYEQYF
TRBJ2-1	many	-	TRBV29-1	TGCAGCGCCTACAACCGGGGTAAGAATGAGCAGTTCTTC	CSAYNRGKNEQFF
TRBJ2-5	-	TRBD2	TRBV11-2	TGTGCCAGCAGCTTAGATACGGCTAGCGGGGAGACCCAGTACTTC	CASSLDTASGETQYF
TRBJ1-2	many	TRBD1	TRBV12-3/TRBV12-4	TGTGCCAGCAGTCCCATGACAGGGGCCTATGGCTACACCTTC	CASSPMTGAYGYTF
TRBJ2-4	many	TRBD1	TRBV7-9	TGTGCCAGCAGCTATCCGACAGGGAAGGATCGGAACATTCAGTACTTC	CASSYPTGKDRNIQYF
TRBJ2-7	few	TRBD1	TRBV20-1	TGCAGTGCTCAACCGGGACAGGGGGCCCACGAGCAGTACTTC	CSAQPGQGAHEQYF
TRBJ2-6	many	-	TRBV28	TGTGCCAGCAGTTTATGGGCAGGGTTGGGAACCTCTGGGGCCAACGTCCTGACTTTC	CASSLWAGLGTSGANVLTF
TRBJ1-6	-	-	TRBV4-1	TGCGCCAGCAGCCAAGACTGGGACCTCAGCGCTTCACCCCTCCACTTT	CASSQDWDLSASPLHF
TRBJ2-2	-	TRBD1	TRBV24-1	TGTGCCATCCACAGGGGGAACACCGGGGAGCTGTTTTTT	CAIHRGNTGELFF